Here is one T cell receptor (beta chain) with its context. Its antigen is unidentified. This sample is drawn from a study of blood T cells in healthy people across ages. Then a second PCR, running about 6 to 12 cycles, was carried out with a sample-barcoded 5' primer and a J-beta primer mix. TCRdb re-analysed the 5' RACE reads in MiXCR, keeping a single row per CDR3 protein. The table includes 2 million or so distinct CDR3 sequences, less than 50% detected once. The study, taken as a whole, reports: Older age coincided with a roughly linear decline in TCR beta diversity per million T cells.

This clonotype was sampled from a middle-aged woman in good health. The sample comprised blood.

The DNA of the CDR3 is TGCGCCAGCAGCCAAGAGCGGGCAATTCATCAGCCCCAGCATTTT. This sequence encodes CASSQERAIHQPQHF. The chain carries TRBV4-1 and TRBJ1-5, with D hard to call. V lost 0 bases to trimming and J lost 5 bases, with 11 bases between them. The CDR3 length is 15 residues. CDR1 and CDR2 from the germline V gene are MGHRA and YSYEKL.